This T cell receptor beta chain came from a study of blood T cell repertoires in COVID-19. Turning to the study itself: Sites across the United States, Italy and Spain contributed samples from acute and convalescent COVID-19. The cDNA or gDNA used as material had been derived from T cells, B-cell-depleted T cells, or PBMCs.

Produced via immunoSEQ multiplex PCR; TCRdb's table is partial and in-frame only. The table has a few hundred thousand clones, 70% to 90% seen once. CDR1 ENHRY and CDR2 SYGVKD come from the germline V gene. This CDR3 contains 16 residues. The V and J ends lost 4 bases and 4 bases, in that order; junction bases with no gene match: 11. This sequence originates from a man aged 18 to 29 with active or convalescent COVID-19. The specimen sequenced was peripheral blood. The chain couples TRBV10-3 to TRBJ1-2; the match to TRBD1 covers 8 bases. DNA of the CDR3: TGTGCCATCAGTGGGGGAGACAGGGGACCCCCCTATGGCTACACCTTC. It specifies CAISGGDRGPPYGYTF.